This T cell receptor (beta chain) was identified during a study of blood T cell repertoires in COVID-19. Study-level background: Acute-phase and convalescent COVID-19 samples originated in the United States, Italy and Spain. The analysed material was cDNA or gDNA that came from T cells, B-cell-depleted T cells, or PBMCs.

Researchers sorted participants into cohorts using their self-reported clinical history. The V gene's germline CDR1 is SQVTM and CDR2 ANQGSEA. The CDR3 contains 13 residues. Trimming removed 4 bases at V and 8 bases at J, with 17 bases between. How the authors handled the data: Scientists estimated how many nucleated cells there were by amplifying reference gene primers. Sequencing was performed with immunoSEQ multiplex PCR; in TCRdb, only in-frame clones are kept and a portion is missing. V and J calls and clone size are as listed in that table; D and trimming were resolved from the DNA. Among approximately 220,000 clones, roughly 83% were seen once, and the ten largest hold approximately 1.3%.

The TCR sequence derives from a woman in her thirties or forties with acute COVID-19. V usage is TRBV29-1 and J usage is TRBJ1-2, with D tentatively TRBD1 (5 bases). Sequencing input: PBMCs or T cells enriched from blood (not recorded which). CDR3 protein: CSVAPRQGAGYTF. CDR3 sequence (DNA): TGCAGCGTTGCCCCTCGACAAGGGGCGGGCTACACCTTC.